This TCR beta chain was profiled in a study of OX40 agonist ivuxolimab in advanced cancers. About the study: Patients were dosed with the agonistic anti-OX40 (CD134) antibody ivuxolimab. Having had anti-PD-1, anti-PD-L1 or anti-CTLA-4 therapy before was allowed, and approximately 40% had some. Broader study findings: CD8+ T cells averaged more expanded clones than CD4+.

Trimming shortened V by 5 bases and J by 5 bases, and 19 bases separated the two germline ends. CDR1 and CDR2 (germline): SNHLY, FYNNEI. The CDR3 is 15 residues long. A remark on this clone: Its antigen is not identified.

Only in-frame clones appear in the TCRdb table, and some are missing; sequencing was by immunoSEQ multiplex PCR. Found here are 50,000 to 60,000 clones, about 79% of them singletons; the top ten hold roughly 1.5%. The chain carries TRBV2 and TRBJ2-7; perhaps D is TRBD1 or TRBD2 (6 bases each). This TCR derives from an adult with an advanced solid tumor such as melanoma, head and neck, liver or kidney cancer. The starting material was CD4+ or CD8+ T cells sorted from blood, obtained in a trial of the OX40 agonist ivuxolimab. The CDR3 nucleotides read TGTGCCAGCAGTTCCCTGAGTGGGGGGCGGAACGAGCAGTACTTC. Protein sequence: CASSSLSGGRNEQYF.